The clone carrying this T cell receptor (beta chain) occurred many times. Regions amplified from RNA transcripts were the TCR beta CDR3 regions. HTBI primers drove first-round RT-PCR of the TCR CDR3. MiXCR, run by TCRdb on the multiplex PCR reads, gives a single entry per CDR3 protein. The sample carries about 340,000 distinct CDR3 sequences, about 18% recorded once. The CDR3 is made up of 13 amino acids. V was pared by 6 bases and J by 7 bases, with 12 bases between. This record belongs to a study of T cells in Graves' hyperthyroidism and ophthalmopathy. Patients aged 18 to 65 had newly diagnosed hyperthyroidism of under 2 months' duration.

This receptor was obtained from a woman in her fifties or sixties with Graves' hyperthyroidism. The V and J genes are TRBV12-3 or TRBV12-4 and TRBJ2-2; D may be TRBD1 (6 bases). What was sequenced was blood. The CDR3, as DNA: TGTGCCAGCAGAACAGGGTTGATCGGGGAGCTGTTTTTT. Translating gives CASRTGLIGELFF.